This T cell receptor delta chain was identified during a study of Vδ1+ human thymocytes listed by TCRdb under 2018. With regard to the full study: mRNA-level TRG and TRD CDR3 repertoires of highly purified Vdelta1+ thymocytes from young children were characterised as a data resource. Validation of the multiplex-based CDR3 amplicon strategy against 5'RACE-based CDR3 amplicon generation methods had been performed previously. Broad study findings and their caveats: Despite high sort purity, about a fifth of thymic TRD sequences were Vdelta2 (and few Vdelta3), unlike peripheral blood Vdelta1+ controls. Because unexpected Vdelta2 sequences could lead to misinterpretation of bulk repertoire data, the authors recommended using highly purified populations and single-cell validation. Because no clustering by age or sex was observed, donors were not stratified by these variables in the analyses. Many TRG clonotypes were shared between donors (up to roughly 6.9x10^3), whereas TRD repertoires were essentially private (max about 120 shared). In contrast to oligoclonal peripheral blood repertoires, thymic TRG and TRD repertoires appeared to be highly polyclonal with Gaussian CDR3 length distributions.

The CDR3 measures 17 amino acids from cysteine to phenylalanine. The sequence is cut down to CDR3 DNA, 51 bases in frame from base 1. At the junction V is shortened by 5 bases and J by 7 bases, with 26 bases in between. The germline V gene encodes CDR1 TSWWSYY and CDR2 QGS. Thymic samples were depleted of alphabeta T cells, then CD3+ TCRVdelta1+ TCRVdelta2- thymocytes were FACS-sorted. The purity of the sorted Vdelta1+ thymocytes fell between about 96% and 99.6%. The thymic specimens were obtained from about eight paediatric patients who were undergoing corrective cardiac surgery and ranged in age from about 5 days to 17 months. After the thymic tissue was dispersed, mononuclear cells were isolated using a Histopaque-1077 density gradient. The staining antibodies were anti-TCRVdelta1 clone TS8.2, anti-TCRVdelta2 clone B6, anti-CD3 clone HIT3a and anti-TCRalphabeta clone IP26. Details on this clone: No antigen is known for it. No qualities accompany the bases; no much larger clone lies one base away.

RNA extraction was performed with the RNeasy mini kit, and reverse transcription was done with Superscript III. Multiplex PCR was used to generate CDR3 amplicons, with pooled V-gene forward primers and a constant-region reverse primer carrying Illumina adaptor overhangs. After gel purification, amplicons were indexed with Nextera index primers over about 8 extra PCR cycles and were then purified with AMPure XP beads. Sequencing of libraries was performed on an Illumina MiSeq using paired-end 250 bp reads, dual indexing and an approximately 20% PhiX spike-in. The authors' pipeline ran thus. FastQC was used to check read quality, and ea-utils fastq-join was used to merge TRG read pairs. IMGT/HighV-QUEST was used to annotate sequences, retaining only productive sequences with an unambiguous V-gene assignment, and each clonotype was defined by an identical CDR3 sequence. For downstream analysis, the tools were VDJtools 1.1.1, tcR 2.2.3, Treemap and vegan Shannon diversity in R 3.4.4. TCRdb called clones from the public reads with CATT, and repeated DNA sequences were later combined into one row. TCRdb, not the authors, supplied the V and J calls. Across this sample there are under 85,000 delta-chain clones, with roughly a third seen only once. About 0.24% of the sample is in the top ten clones.

The sequence derives from a boy under two years old who had congenital heart surgery. Sequenced material: Vdelta1+ gamma-delta thymocytes from the thymus. The meaning of the sample's cell subset or site label: FACS-sorted CD3+ TCRalphabeta- TCRVdelta1+ TCRVdelta2- thymocytes. The sequence is built from TRDV1 and TRDJ1; the D gene cannot be resolved beyond TRDD2 or TRDD3, each matching 6 bases. The sequenced DNA: TGTGCTCTTGGGACAGGGTCCTACCTGCTGGGGAAGATTAAACTCATCTTT. Its protein is CALGTGSYLLGKIKLIF.